The 10 T cell receptor beta chains in this list originate from one sample, sequenced in a study of cytomegalovirus exposure and HLA in healthy donors. With 60 Vbeta and 13 Jbeta primers, the PCR was carried out. The method was immunoSEQ multiplex PCR; TCRdb's version includes in-frame clones alone and lacks a portion of them. The data contain roughly 190,000 clones, about three quarters of them singletons. The sequenced sample consisted of PBMCs. The receptors were gathered from a woman between 40 and 55 years old in good health and CMV-seronegative.

The chain employs TRBV6-5 and TRBJ1-1, with D uncertain. The CDR3 contains 13 residues. Germline V gene lookup returns CDR1 MNHEY and CDR2 SVGAGI. Trimming stripped 0 bases from V and 6 bases from J, with 8 bases between. The CDR3 reads CASSYSLEAEAFF. The DNA of the CDR3 is TGTGCCAGCAGTTACTCACTGGAGGCTGAAGCTTTCTTT.

This chain uses TRBV2 with TRBJ2-7; tentative D call: TRBD1 (6 bases). The germline V gene has CDR1 SNHLY and CDR2 FYNNEI. V gave up 4 bases and J gave up 4 bases, with 8 bases separating them. CDR3 length equals 12 residues. CDR3 loop: CASSVQGYEQYF. The CDR3 coding sequence is TGTGCCAGCAGTGTACAGGGATACGAGCAGTACTTC. Looking up the rest from reference TRBV2 and TRBJ2-7 gives the full variable domain: EPEVTQTPSHQVTQMGQEVILRCVPISNHLYFYWYRQILGQKVEFLVSFYNNEISEKSEIFDDQFSVERPDGSNFTLKIRSTKLEDSAMYFCASSVQGYEQYFGPGTRLTVT.

The V call is TRBV11-2, the J call TRBJ2-1; 7 bases agree with TRBD1. V shed 0 bases and J 4 bases; nucleotides not matched to a gene: 3. The CDR3 totals 15 residues. CDR1 SGHAT and CDR2 FQNNGV come from the germline V gene. The CDR3 reads CASSLDPTGYNEQFF. CDR3 DNA: TGTGCCAGCAGCTTAGATCCGACAGGGTACAATGAGCAGTTCTTC. Full variable domain (outside the CDR3, taken from reference TRBV11-2 and TRBJ2-1): EAGVAQSPRYKIIEKRQSVAFWCNPISGHATLYWYQQILGQGPKLLIQFQNNGVVDDSQLPKDRFSAERLKGVDSTLKIQPAKLEDSAVYLCASSLDPTGYNEQFFGPGTRLTVL.

This chain links TRBV18 with TRBJ2-7; TRBD1 aligns across 9 bases. The J segment lost 6 bases and the V segment lost 1 base, leaving 4 bases of the junction unmatched. Germline V lookup: CDR1 KGHSH, CDR2 LQKENI. This CDR3 is 14 amino acids long. CDR3 residues: CASSPLGQGSEQYV. CDR3 nucleotides: TGTGCCAGCTCACCACTCGGACAGGGGTCCGAGCAGTACGTC.

This clone was seen only a few times. At one end, the junction sequence differs from germline, possibly due to a read error. The chain joins TRBV7-9 to TRBJ1-1; D call uncertain. The CDR3 loop spans 12 amino acids. Per germline, CDR1 SEHNR and CDR2 FQNEAQ (reference sequence). In DNA form, the CDR3 reads TGTTCCAGCAGCTTAGATCCCGGGAAAGCTTTCTTT. This sequence encodes CSSSLDPGKAFF.

This clone was detected once. The rearrangement uses TRBV4-3 and TRBJ1-1; possibly TRBD1 for D (5 bases). The CDR3 loop spans 15 amino acids. V shed 5 bases and J shed 0 bases, with 13 bases lying between them. Germline CDR1 is LGHNA and CDR2 is YSLEER. The CDR3 loop is CASSSRLDMNTEAFF. The CDR3 DNA sequence: TGCGCCAGCAGCTCTCGACTGGACATGAACACTGAAGCTTTCTTT.

This rearrangement joins TRBV10-2 to TRBJ2-3; TRBD2 is a possible D gene (6 bases). The V gene's germline CDR1 is WSHSY and CDR2 SAAADI. Trimming shortened V by 3 bases and J by 4 bases, and 14 bases separated the two germline ends. This CDR3 region has 15 residues. The CDR3 DNA reads as TGCGCCAGCAGTGAACGGGGAGGTGGGGCAGATACGCAGTATTTT. Translating it yields CASSERGGGADTQYF.

The chain joins TRBV2 to TRBJ2-1, with 12 positions matching TRBD2. In germline, CDR1 is SNHLY, CDR2 FYNNEI. The V segment lost 8 bases and the J segment 7 bases; nucleotides outside the gene matches: 6. The CDR3 contains 14 residues. CDR3 loop: CASRLAGDTNEQFF. As DNA, the CDR3 is TGTGCCAGCCGACTAGCGGGAGATACGAATGAGCAGTTCTTC.

This clone appeared once. This rearrangement joins TRBV30 to TRBJ2-5; 7 bases are a match to TRBD2. With 2 bases clipped from V and 2 bases from J, the junction kept 5 bases outside the gene matches. CDR1 is GTSNPN, CDR2 SVGIG, per germline (reference sequence). The CDR3 spans 14 residues. The CDR3 loop is CAWSTGRLQETQYF. The DNA for the CDR3 is TGTGCCTGGAGTACCGGGAGGCTTCAAGAGACCCAGTACTTC.

This chain uses TRBV9 with TRBJ2-7, with a weak D call TRBD2 (6 bases). CDR3 length equals 15 residues. V was clipped by 2 bases and J by 3 bases, with 15 bases between them. Germline lookup yields CDR1 SGDLS and CDR2 YYNGEE. CDR3 sequence (DNA): TGTGCCAGCAGCGTCGGTCTTTCTAGCGACTACGAGCAGTACTTC. Amino acid sequence: CASSVGLSSDYEQYF.